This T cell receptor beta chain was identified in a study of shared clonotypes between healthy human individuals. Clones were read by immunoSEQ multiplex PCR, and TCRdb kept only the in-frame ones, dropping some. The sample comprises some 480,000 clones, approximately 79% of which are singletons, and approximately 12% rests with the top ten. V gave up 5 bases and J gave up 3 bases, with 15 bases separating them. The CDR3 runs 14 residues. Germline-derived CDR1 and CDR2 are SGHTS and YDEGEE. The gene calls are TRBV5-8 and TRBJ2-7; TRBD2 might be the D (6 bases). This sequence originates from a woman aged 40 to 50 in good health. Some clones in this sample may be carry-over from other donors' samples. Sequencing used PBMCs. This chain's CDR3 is CASSRRGGNYEQYF. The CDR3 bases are TGTGCCAGCAGTCGTCGTGGCGGGAACTACGAGCAGTACTTC.